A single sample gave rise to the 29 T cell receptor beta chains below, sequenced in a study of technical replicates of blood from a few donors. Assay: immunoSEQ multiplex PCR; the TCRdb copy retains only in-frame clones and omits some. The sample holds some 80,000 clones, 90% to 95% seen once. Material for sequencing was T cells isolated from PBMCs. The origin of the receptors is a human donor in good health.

CDR3 nucleotides: TGTGCCAGCAGGGATTCCGGGACAGACGAAAAACTGTTTTTT. It is translated as CASRDSGTDEKLFF. The J gene is TRBJ1-4, the V gene TRBV2; 7 bases match TRBD1. V was clipped by 6 bases and J by 8 bases; unmatched bases: 9. The CDR3 loop spans 14 amino acids. Germline V gene data show CDR1 as SNHLY and CDR2 as FYNNEI.

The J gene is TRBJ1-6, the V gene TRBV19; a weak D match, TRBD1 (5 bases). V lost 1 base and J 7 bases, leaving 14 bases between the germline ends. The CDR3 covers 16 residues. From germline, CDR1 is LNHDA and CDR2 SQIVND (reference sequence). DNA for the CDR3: TGTGCCAGTAGTATAGGGGAAGGGGACTGGAATTCACCCCTCCACTTT. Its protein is CASSIGEGDWNSPLHF. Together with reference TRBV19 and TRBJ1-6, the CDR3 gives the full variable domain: DGGITQSPKYLFRKEGQNVTLSCEQNLNHDAMYWYRQDPGQGLRLIYYSQIVNDFQKGDIAEGYSVSREKKESFPLTVTSAQKNPTAFYLCASSIGEGDWNSPLHFGNGTRLTVT.

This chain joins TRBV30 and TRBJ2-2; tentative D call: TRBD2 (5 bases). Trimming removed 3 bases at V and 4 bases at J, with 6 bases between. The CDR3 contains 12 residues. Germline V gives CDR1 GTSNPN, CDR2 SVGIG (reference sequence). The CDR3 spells CAWRAVTGELFF. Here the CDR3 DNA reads TGTGCCTGGAGAGCGGTCACCGGGGAGCTGTTTTTT.

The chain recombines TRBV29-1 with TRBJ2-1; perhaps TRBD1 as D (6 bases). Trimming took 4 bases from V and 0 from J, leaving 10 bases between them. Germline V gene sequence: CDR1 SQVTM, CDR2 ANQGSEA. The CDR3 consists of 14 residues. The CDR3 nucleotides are TGCAGCGTTGTAGGGGGATTCTCCTACAATGAGCAGTTCTTC. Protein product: CSVVGGFSYNEQFF.

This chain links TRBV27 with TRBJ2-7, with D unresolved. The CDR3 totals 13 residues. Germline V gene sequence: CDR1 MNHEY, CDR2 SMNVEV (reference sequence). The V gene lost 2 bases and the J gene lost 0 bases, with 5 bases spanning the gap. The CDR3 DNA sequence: TGTGCCAGCAGTTTAGGCTTCTCCTACGAGCAGTACTTC. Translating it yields CASSLGFSYEQYF.

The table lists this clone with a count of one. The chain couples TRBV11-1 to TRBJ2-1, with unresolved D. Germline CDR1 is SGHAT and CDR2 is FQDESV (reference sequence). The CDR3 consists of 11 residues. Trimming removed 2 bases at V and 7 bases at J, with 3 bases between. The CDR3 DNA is TGTGCCAGCAGCTTACAGAATGAGCAGTTCTTC. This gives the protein CASSLQNEQFF.

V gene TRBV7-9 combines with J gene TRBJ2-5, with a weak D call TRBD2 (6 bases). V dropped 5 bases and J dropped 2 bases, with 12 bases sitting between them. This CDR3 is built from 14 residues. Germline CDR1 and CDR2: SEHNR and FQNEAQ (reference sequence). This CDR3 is CASSPPGAQETQYF. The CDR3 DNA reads TGTGCCAGCAGCCCTCCGGGAGCGCAAGAGACCCAGTACTTC.

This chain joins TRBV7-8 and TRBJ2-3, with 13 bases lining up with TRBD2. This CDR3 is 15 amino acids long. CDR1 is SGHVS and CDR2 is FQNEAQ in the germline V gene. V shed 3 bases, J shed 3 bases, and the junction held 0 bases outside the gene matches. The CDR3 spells CASSLGLAGTDTQYF. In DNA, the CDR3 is TGTGCCAGCAGCTTGGGACTAGCGGGAACAGATACGCAGTATTTT. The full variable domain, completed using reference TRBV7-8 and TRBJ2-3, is GAGVSQSPRYKVAKRGQDVALRCDPISGHVSLFWYQQALGQGPEFLTYFQNEAQLDKSGLPSDRFFAERPEGSVSTLKIQRTQQEDSAVYLCASSLGLAGTDTQYFGPGTRLTVL.

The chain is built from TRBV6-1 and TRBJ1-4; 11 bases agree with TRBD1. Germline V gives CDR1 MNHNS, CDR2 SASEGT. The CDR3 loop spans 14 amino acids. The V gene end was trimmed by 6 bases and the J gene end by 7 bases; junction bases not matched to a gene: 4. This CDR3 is CASRGDRGVEKLFF. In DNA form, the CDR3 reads TGTGCCAGCAGAGGGGACAGGGGGGTTGAAAAACTGTTTTTT.

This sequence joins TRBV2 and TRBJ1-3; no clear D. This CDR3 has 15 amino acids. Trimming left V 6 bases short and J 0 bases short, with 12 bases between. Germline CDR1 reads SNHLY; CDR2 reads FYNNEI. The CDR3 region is CASSTKGGSGNTIYF. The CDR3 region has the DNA TGTGCCAGCAGCACGAAGGGAGGCTCTGGAAACACCATATATTTT.

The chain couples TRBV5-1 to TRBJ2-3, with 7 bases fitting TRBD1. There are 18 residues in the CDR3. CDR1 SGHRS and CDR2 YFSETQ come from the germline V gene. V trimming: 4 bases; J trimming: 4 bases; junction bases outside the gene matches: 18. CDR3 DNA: TGCGCCAGCAGCCTTGTGGGGCCCGGGACAGTTTTCGCAGATACGCAGTATTTT. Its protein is CASSLVGPGTVFADTQYF.

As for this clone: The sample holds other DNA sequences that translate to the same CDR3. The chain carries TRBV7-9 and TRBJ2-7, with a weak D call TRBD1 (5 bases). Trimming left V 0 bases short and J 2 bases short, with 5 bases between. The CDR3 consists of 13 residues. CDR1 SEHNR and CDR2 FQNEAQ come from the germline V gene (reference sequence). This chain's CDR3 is CASSLAGPYEQYF. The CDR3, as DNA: TGTGCCAGCAGCTTAGCGGGGCCCTACGAGCAGTACTTC.

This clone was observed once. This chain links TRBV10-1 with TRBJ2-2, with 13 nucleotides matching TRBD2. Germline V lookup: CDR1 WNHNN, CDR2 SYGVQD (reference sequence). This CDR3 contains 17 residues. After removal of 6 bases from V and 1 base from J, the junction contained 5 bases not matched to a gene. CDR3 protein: CASRGLAGDENTGELFF. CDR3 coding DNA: TGCGCCAGCAGAGGACTAGCGGGAGATGAGAACACCGGGGAGCTGTTTTTT.

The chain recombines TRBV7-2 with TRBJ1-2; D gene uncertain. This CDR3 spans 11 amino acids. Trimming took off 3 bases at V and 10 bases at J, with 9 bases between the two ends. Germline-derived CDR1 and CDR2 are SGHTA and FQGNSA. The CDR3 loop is CASSFAIDYTF. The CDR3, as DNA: TGTGCCAGCAGCTTTGCTATTGACTACACCTTC. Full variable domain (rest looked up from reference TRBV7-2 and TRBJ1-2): GAGVSQSPSNKVTEKGKDVELRCDPISGHTALYWYRQSLGQGLEFLIYFQGNSAPDKSGLPSDRFSAERTGGSVSTLTIQRTQQEDSAVYLCASSFAIDYTFGSGTRLTVV.

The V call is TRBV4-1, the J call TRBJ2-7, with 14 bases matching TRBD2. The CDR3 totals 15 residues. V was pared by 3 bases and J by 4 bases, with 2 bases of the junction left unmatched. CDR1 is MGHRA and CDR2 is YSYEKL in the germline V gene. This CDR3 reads CASSQTSGGVYEQYF. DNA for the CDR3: TGCGCCAGCAGCCAGACTAGCGGGGGGGTTTACGAGCAGTACTTC.

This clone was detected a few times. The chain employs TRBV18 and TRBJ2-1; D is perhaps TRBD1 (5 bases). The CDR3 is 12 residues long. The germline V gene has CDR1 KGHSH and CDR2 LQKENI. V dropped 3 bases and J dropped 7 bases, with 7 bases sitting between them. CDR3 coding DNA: TGTGCCAGCTCACCGCAGGGTAATGAGCAGTTCTTC. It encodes CASSPQGNEQFF. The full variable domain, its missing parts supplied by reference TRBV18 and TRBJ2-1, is NAGVMQNPRHLVRRRGQEARLRCSPMKGHSHVYWYRQLPEEGLKFMVYLQKENIIDESGMPKERFSAEFPKEGPSILRIQQVVRGDSAAYFCASSPQGNEQFFGPGTRLTVL.

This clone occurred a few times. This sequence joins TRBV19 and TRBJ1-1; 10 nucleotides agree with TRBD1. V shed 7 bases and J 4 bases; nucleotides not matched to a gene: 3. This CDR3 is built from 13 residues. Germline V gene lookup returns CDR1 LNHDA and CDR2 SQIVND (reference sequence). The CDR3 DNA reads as TGTGCCAGTAAGGACAGGGGGAGCACTGAAGCTTTCTTT. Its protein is CASKDRGSTEAFF.

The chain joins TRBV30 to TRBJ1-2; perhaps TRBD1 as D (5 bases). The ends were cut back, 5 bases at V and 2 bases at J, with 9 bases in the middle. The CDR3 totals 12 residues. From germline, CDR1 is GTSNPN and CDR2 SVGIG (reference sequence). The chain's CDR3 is CAWGEGNYGYTF. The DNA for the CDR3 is TGTGCCTGGGGGGAGGGGAACTATGGCTACACCTTC.

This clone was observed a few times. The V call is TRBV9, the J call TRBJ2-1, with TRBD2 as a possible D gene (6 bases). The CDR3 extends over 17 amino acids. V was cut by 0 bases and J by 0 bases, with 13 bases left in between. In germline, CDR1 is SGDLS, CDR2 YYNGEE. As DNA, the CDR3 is TGTGCCAGCAGCGTAGAATGGGGGGTCAGCTCCTACAATGAGCAGTTCTTC. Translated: CASSVEWGVSSYNEQFF.

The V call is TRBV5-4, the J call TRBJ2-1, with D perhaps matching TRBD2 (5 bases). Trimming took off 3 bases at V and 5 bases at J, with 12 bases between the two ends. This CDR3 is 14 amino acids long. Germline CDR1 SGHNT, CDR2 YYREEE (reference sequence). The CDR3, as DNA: TGTGCCAGCAGCTGGTGGACGGGGAACAATGAGCAGTTCTTC. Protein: CASSWWTGNNEQFF.

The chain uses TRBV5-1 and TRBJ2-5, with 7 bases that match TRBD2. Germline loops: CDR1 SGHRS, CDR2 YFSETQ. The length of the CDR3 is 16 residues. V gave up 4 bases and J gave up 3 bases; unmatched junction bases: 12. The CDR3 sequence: CASSRDLGGGKETQYF. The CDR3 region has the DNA TGCGCCAGCAGCAGGGACCTCGGCGGGGGTAAAGAGACCCAGTACTTC.

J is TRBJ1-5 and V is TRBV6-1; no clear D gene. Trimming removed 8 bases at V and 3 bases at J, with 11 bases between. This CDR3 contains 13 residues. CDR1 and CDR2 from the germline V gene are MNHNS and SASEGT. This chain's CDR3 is CASHTESNQPQHF. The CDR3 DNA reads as TGTGCCAGCCATACGGAGTCCAATCAGCCCCAGCATTTT.

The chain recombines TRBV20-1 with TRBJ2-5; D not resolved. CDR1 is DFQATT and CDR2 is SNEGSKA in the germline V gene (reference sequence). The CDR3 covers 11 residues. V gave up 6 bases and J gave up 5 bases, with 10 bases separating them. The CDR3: CSALVVETQYF. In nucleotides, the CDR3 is TGCAGTGCCCTGGTAGTGGAGACCCAGTACTTC.

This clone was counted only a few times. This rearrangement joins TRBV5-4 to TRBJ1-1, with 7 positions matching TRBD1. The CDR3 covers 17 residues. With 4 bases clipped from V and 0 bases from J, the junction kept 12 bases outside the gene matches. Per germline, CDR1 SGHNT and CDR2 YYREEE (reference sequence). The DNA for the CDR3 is TGTGCCAGCAGCCAGAATCCGGGACAGACTTTGAACACTGAAGCTTTCTTT. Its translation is CASSQNPGQTLNTEAFF. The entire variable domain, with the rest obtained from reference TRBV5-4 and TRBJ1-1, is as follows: ETGVTQSPTHLIKTRGQQVTLRCSSQSGHNTVSWYQQALGQGPQFIFQYYREEENGRGNFPPRFSGLQFPNYSSELNVNALELDDSALYLCASSQNPGQTLNTEAFFGQGTRLTVV.

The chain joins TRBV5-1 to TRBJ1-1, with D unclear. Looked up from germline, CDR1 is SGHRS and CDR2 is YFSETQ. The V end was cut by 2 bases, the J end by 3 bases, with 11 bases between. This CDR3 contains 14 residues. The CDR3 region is CASSFGSTDTEAFF. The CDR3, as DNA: TGCGCCAGCAGCTTTGGCAGTACCGACACTGAAGCTTTCTTT. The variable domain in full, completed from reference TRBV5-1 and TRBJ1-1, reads KAGVTQTPRYLIKTRGQQVTLSCSPISGHRSVSWYQQTPGQGLQFLFEYFSETQRNKGNFPGRFSGRQFSNSRSEMNVSTLELGDSALYLCASSFGSTDTEAFFGQGTRLTVV.

In DNA form, the CDR3 reads TGTGCCAGCAGCTTTCGTCAGGTATTAGAGGATACGCAGTATTTT. Amino acid sequence: CASSFRQVLEDTQYF. The chain recombines TRBV7-8 with TRBJ2-3, with D hard to call. CDR3 size: 15 residues. Trimming shortened V by 3 bases and J by 6 bases, and 16 bases separated the two germline ends. The germline V gene has CDR1 SGHVS and CDR2 FQNEAQ.

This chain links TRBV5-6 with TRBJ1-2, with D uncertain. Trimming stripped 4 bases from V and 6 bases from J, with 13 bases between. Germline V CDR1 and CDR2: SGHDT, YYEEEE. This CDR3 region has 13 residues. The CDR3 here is CASSPGPTDGYTF. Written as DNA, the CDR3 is TGTGCCAGCAGCCCAGGCCCGACGGATGGCTACACCTTC.

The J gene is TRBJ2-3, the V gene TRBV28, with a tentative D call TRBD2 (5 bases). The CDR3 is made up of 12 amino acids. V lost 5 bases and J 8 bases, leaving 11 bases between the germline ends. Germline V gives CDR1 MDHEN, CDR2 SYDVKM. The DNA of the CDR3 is TGTGCCAGCAGTCCCGGGGAGAGTACGCAGTATTTT. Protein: CASSPGESTQYF.

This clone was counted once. CDR3 nucleotides: TGCGCCAGCAGCTTGGGACTAGCGGGGGACGATACGCAGTATTTT. Encoded protein: CASSLGLAGDDTQYF. The rearrangement links TRBV5-1 to TRBJ2-3, with 12 nucleotides matching TRBD2. Germline loops: CDR1 SGHRS, CDR2 YFSETQ. The J segment lost 6 bases and the V segment lost 0 bases, leaving 2 bases of the junction unmatched. The CDR3 has 15 residues.